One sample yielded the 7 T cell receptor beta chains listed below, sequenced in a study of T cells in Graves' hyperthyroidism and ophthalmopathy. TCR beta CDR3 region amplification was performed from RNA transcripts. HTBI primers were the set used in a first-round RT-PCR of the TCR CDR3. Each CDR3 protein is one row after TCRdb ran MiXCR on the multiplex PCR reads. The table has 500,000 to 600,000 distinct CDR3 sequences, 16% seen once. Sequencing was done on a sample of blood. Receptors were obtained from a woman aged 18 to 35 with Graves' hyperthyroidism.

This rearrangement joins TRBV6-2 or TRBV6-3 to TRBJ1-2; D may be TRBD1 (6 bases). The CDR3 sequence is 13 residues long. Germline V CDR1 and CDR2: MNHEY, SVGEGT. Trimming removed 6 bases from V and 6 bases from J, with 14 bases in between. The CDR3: CASRDGGLHGYTF. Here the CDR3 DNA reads TGTGCCAGCAGAGACGGGGGCTTGCATGGCTACACCTTC.

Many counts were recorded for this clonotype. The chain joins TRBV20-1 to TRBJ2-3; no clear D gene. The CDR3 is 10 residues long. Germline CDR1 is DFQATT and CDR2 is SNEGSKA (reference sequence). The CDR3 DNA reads TGCAGCTTCCTTATAGATACGCAGTATTTT. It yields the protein CSFLIDTQYF.

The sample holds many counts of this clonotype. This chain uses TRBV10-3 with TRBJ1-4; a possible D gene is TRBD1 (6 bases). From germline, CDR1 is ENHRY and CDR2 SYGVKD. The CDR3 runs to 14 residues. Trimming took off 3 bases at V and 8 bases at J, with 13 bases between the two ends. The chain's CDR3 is CAISDWDKQEKLFF. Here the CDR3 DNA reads TGTGCCATCAGTGATTGGGACAAACAAGAAAAACTGTTTTTT.

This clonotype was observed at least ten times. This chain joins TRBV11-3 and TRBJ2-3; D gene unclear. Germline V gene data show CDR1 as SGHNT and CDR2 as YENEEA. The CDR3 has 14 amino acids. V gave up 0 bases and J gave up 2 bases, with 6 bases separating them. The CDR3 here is CASSLEEITDTQYF. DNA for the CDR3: TGTGCCAGCAGCTTAGAGGAAATCACAGATACGCAGTATTTT.

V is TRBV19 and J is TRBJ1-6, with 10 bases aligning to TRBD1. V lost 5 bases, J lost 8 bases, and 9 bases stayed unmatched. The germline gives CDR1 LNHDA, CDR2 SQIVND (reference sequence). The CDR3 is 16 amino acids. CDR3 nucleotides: TGTGCCAGTAGTGGACGGGACAGGGGATGGCATTCACCCCTCCACTTT. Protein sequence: CASSGRDRGWHSPLHF.

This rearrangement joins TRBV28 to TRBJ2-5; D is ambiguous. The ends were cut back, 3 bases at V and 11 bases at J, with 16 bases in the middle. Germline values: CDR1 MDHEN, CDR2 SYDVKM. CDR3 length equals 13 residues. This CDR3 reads CASSLSLSLGQYF. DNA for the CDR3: TGTGCCAGCAGTTTGTCATTATCCCTGGGACAGTACTTC.

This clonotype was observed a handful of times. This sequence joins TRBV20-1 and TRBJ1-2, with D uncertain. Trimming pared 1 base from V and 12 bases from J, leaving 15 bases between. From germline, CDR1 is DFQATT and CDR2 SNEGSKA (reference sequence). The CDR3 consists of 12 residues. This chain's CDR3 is CSARALSVRNTF. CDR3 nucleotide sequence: TGCAGTGCTAGAGCACTTTCAGTGAGAAACACCTTC.